What follows are 32 T cell receptor beta chains derived from one specimen sequenced in a study of CD8 T cells in Susac syndrome. RNA totalling about 0.5 to 1 ug underwent reverse transcription with random hexamers. TCRdb analysed the immunoSEQ multiplex PCR reads with MiXCR anew, one entry per CDR3 protein. This table has about 76,000 distinct CDR3 sequences, 91% appearing once. The specimen sequenced was CD8+ T cells from PBMCs. The receptor source for this set is a human donor with multiple sclerosis.

The chain links TRBV9 to TRBJ2-7; a weak D match, TRBD2 (5 bases). V lost 3 bases and J 0 bases, leaving 13 bases between the germline ends. Germline assignment: CDR1 SGDLS and CDR2 YYNGEE. The CDR3 covers 15 residues. CDR3 coding DNA: TGTGCCAGCAGCGATGGGAGCAGTACCTCCTACGAGCAGTACTTC. This translates into CASSDGSSTSYEQYF.

V and J are TRBV5-6 and TRBJ2-7, with 9 nucleotides matching TRBD1. The V and J ends lost 4 bases and 4 bases, in that order; junction bases with no gene match: 9. This CDR3 has 15 residues. Per germline, CDR1 SGHDT and CDR2 YYEEEE. CDR3 sequence: CASSRDREFAYEQYF. The CDR3, as DNA: TGTGCCAGCAGCAGGGACAGGGAATTCGCTTACGAGCAGTACTTC.

The V and J genes are TRBV6-5 and TRBJ2-7; TRBD2 agrees at 7 bases. V lost 0 bases, J lost 5 bases, and 16 bases stayed unmatched. The CDR3 totals 18 residues. Per the germline V gene, CDR1 is MNHEY and CDR2 is SVGAGI. CDR3 in amino acids: CASSYSFAGDMPLDEQYF. The CDR3 nucleotides are TGTGCCAGCAGTTACTCGTTCGCGGGAGATATGCCCCTGGACGAGCAGTACTTC.

This clonotype came up a few times. The V and J genes are TRBV19 and TRBJ1-1; 7 bases map to TRBD1. The germline gives CDR1 LNHDA, CDR2 SQIVND (reference sequence). The CDR3 loop spans 15 amino acids. The V gene end was trimmed by 4 bases and the J gene end by 7 bases; junction bases not matched to a gene: 12. The CDR3 coding sequence is TGTGCCAGTAGTACTTCACAGGGGAAGGGCAATGAAGCTTTCTTT. Residues: CASSTSQGKGNEAFF.

This chain joins TRBV30 and TRBJ2-5; no clear D gene. From germline, CDR1 is GTSNPN and CDR2 SVGIG (reference sequence). The CDR3 runs 10 residues. Trimming shortened V by 5 bases and J by 7 bases, and 8 bases separated the two germline ends. The CDR3 sequence: CAWGSGTQYF. CDR3 DNA sequence: TGTGCCTGGGGGTCAGGGACCCAGTACTTC.

The chain combines TRBV12-3 or TRBV12-4 with TRBJ1-1; no clear D. V lost 6 bases and J lost 11, with 16 bases in between. CDR3 length: 12 amino acids. The CDR3 is CASSLGRVEAFF. The CDR3 bases are TGTGCCAGCAGCCTAGGCCGGGTGGAGGCTTTCTTT.

The chain uses TRBV29-1 and TRBJ2-7; 13 nucleotides align to TRBD2. This CDR3 is built from 16 residues. Germline lookup yields CDR1 SQVTM and CDR2 ANQGSEA. After removal of 4 bases from V and 6 bases from J, the junction contained 12 bases not matched to a gene. The CDR3 sequence is CSVGLAGGNWVSEQYF. In DNA form, the CDR3 reads TGCAGCGTTGGACTAGCGGGAGGAAATTGGGTGTCCGAGCAGTACTTC.

As concerns this clonotype: An end of the junction does not agree with germline; a read error may underlie this. The rearrangement links TRBV4-3 to TRBJ2-7; 12 bases are a match to TRBD2. Germline values: CDR1 LGHNA, CDR2 YSLEER. CDR3 length: 14 residues. The CDR3 spells CASSQGATSGRKDF. CDR3 nucleotides: TGCGCCAGCAGCCAAGGGGCGACTAGCGGGAGAAAGGACTTC.

This chain connects TRBV7-6 to TRBJ2-7, with no clear D. Per the germline V gene, CDR1 is SGHVS and CDR2 is FNYEAQ. The CDR3 length is 16 residues. With 0 bases removed from V and 3 bases from J, the gap between germline ends came to 15 bases. DNA for the CDR3: TGTGCCAGCAGCTTAGCTCGGACCTCCCGAAACTACGAGCAGTACTTC. Protein sequence: CASSLARTSRNYEQYF.

The chain recombines TRBV2 with TRBJ2-2; D is perhaps TRBD1 (5 bases). Germline-derived CDR1 and CDR2 are SNHLY and FYNNEI. Trimming took off 7 bases at V and 6 bases at J, with 12 bases between the two ends. CDR3 length: 13 amino acids. This CDR3 is CASTGFESGELFF. The CDR3 nucleotides read TGTGCCAGCACAGGGTTTGAGTCCGGGGAGCTGTTTTTT. Full variable domain (outside the CDR3, taken from reference TRBV2 and TRBJ2-2): EPEVTQTPSHQVTQMGQEVILRCVPISNHLYFYWYRQILGQKVEFLVSFYNNEISEKSEIFDDQFSVERPDGSNFTLKIRSTKLEDSAMYFCASTGFESGELFFGEGSRLTVL.

The chain combines TRBV7-9 with TRBJ1-1, with 7 bases fitting TRBD1. V was pared by 4 bases and J by 3 bases, with 8 bases of the junction left unmatched. CDR3 length: 15 amino acids. Germline CDR1 reads SEHNR; CDR2 reads FQNEAQ (reference sequence). The CDR3 DNA follows: TGTGCCAGCAGCTCTCGACAGCAGGGGGACACTGAAGCTTTCTTT. This encodes CASSSRQQGDTEAFF.

This clonotype was observed a few times. The chain uses TRBV7-9 and TRBJ2-7; a weak D match, TRBD2 (5 bases). Deletions cut 3 bases from V and 2 bases from J, with 11 bases between. From germline, CDR1 is SEHNR and CDR2 FQNEAQ (reference sequence). The CDR3 extends over 14 amino acids. CDR3 DNA: TGTGCCAGCAGCTTTCCGAGGGCCCCCTACGAGCAGTACTTC. Its protein product is CASSFPRAPYEQYF.

The rearrangement links TRBV29-1 to TRBJ2-1; D call uncertain. The V end was cut by 3 bases, the J end by 5 bases, with 8 bases between. Germline V CDR1 and CDR2: SQVTM, ANQGSEA. The CDR3 sequence is 12 residues long. This CDR3 reads CSVDQTNNEQFF. Here the CDR3 DNA reads TGCAGCGTTGATCAGACAAACAATGAGCAGTTCTTC.

This chain connects TRBV28 to TRBJ2-7, with D possibly matching TRBD1 (6 bases). The CDR3 covers 11 residues. The ends were cut back, 5 bases at V and 7 bases at J, with 9 bases in the middle. The germline V gene encodes CDR1 MDHEN and CDR2 SYDVKM. CDR3 nucleotide sequence: TGTGCCAGCAGTCTCGGACAGGAGCAGTACTTC. Amino acid sequence: CASSLGQEQYF.

This sequence joins TRBV15 and TRBJ2-1; tentatively, D is TRBD2 (6 bases). Between the trimmed V and J ends, which lost 7 bases and 10 bases, there was a span of 17 bases. Germline values: CDR1 LNHNV, CDR2 YYDKDF (reference sequence). The CDR3 has 13 residues. The CDR3 coding sequence is TGTGCCACCATGTCTGGACTACGATACGAGCAGTTCTTC. The encoded protein is CATMSGLRYEQFF.

This rearrangement joins TRBV2 to TRBJ1-1; D is unclear. The CDR3 totals 12 residues. The V end was cut by 7 bases, the J end by 5 bases, with 11 bases between. Per the germline V gene, CDR1 is SNHLY and CDR2 is FYNNEI. CDR3 sequence reads: CASTPTGTEAFF. The DNA for the CDR3 is TGTGCCAGCACTCCGACCGGTACTGAAGCTTTCTTT. Full variable domain (outside the CDR3, taken from reference TRBV2 and TRBJ1-1): EPEVTQTPSHQVTQMGQEVILRCVPISNHLYFYWYRQILGQKVEFLVSFYNNEISEKSEIFDDQFSVERPDGSNFTLKIRSTKLEDSAMYFCASTPTGTEAFFGQGTRLTVV.

This chain joins TRBV5-6 and TRBJ2-7, with D maybe TRBD1 (6 bases). V was trimmed by 4 bases and J by 4 bases, leaving 9 bases between them. The CDR3 covers 12 residues. Germline values: CDR1 SGHDT, CDR2 YYEEEE. Written as DNA, the CDR3 is TGTGCCAGCAGCGACCAGGGGTACGAGCAGTACTTC. This codes for CASSDQGYEQYF.

The V gene is TRBV28, the J gene TRBJ2-7; 8 bases are a match to TRBD2. V lost 3 bases to trimming and J lost 0 bases; unmatched junction nucleotides: 7. CDR3 length: 16 amino acids. From germline, CDR1 is MDHEN and CDR2 SYDVKM. This CDR3 reads CASSFFTSGPSYEQYF. The DNA of the CDR3 is TGTGCCAGCAGTTTCTTTACTAGCGGTCCCTCCTACGAGCAGTACTTC.

This chain uses TRBV9 with TRBJ2-5, with D maybe TRBD2 (6 bases). The V gene's germline CDR1 is SGDLS and CDR2 YYNGEE. The V end was cut by 4 bases, the J end by 2 bases, with 12 bases between. This CDR3 contains 14 residues. The CDR3 protein is CASSPASGQETQYF. The CDR3 nucleotides read TGTGCCAGCAGCCCCGCAAGCGGGCAAGAGACCCAGTACTTC.

V usage is TRBV12-3 or TRBV12-4 and J usage is TRBJ1-1; no definite D call. The CDR3 contains 13 residues. Between the trimmed V and J ends, which lost 4 bases and 4 bases, there was a span of 10 bases. The CDR3 loop is CASSSGMGTEAFF. CDR3 coding DNA: TGTGCCAGCAGTTCGGGGATGGGCACTGAAGCTTTCTTT.

CDR3 bases: TGTGCCAGCAGCCCTACTGATTCGGCCCAGTACTTC. Its protein is CASSPTDSAQYF. The chain combines TRBV11-2 with TRBJ2-5; D not resolved. Trimming took 5 bases from V and 9 from J, leaving 13 bases between them. The CDR3 runs to 12 residues. Germline-derived CDR1 and CDR2 are SGHAT and FQNNGV.

The genes are TRBV14 and TRBJ1-1, with 7 bases matching TRBD1. Trimming took 0 bases from V and 6 from J; bases not matched to a gene: 4. Germline-derived CDR1 and CDR2 are SGHDN and FVKESK. This CDR3 has 14 amino acids. Here the CDR3 DNA reads TGTGCCAGCAGCCAAGAGACAGGGAGACCTGAAGCTTTCTTT. Protein sequence: CASSQETGRPEAFF.

V usage is TRBV20-1 and J usage is TRBJ2-1; 7 bases match TRBD2. CDR1 and CDR2 (germline): DFQATT, SNEGSKA (reference sequence). V gave up 0 bases and J gave up 8 bases; unmatched junction bases: 10. This CDR3 is built from 15 residues. In DNA, the CDR3 is TGCAGTGCTAGAGATGGCGCGGGAGCGCTTTATGAGCAGTTCTTC. Translation gives CSARDGAGALYEQFF.

This clonotype was found once. V gene TRBV4-1 combines with J gene TRBJ1-2, with 7 bases fitting TRBD1. Germline CDR1 MGHRA, CDR2 YSYEKL. V shed 4 bases and J 5 bases; nucleotides not matched to a gene: 7. The CDR3 covers 14 residues. The CDR3 protein is CASSPTTGAYGYTF. The CDR3 nucleotides read TGCGCCAGCAGCCCTACCACAGGGGCTTATGGCTACACCTTC.

V is TRBV5-8 and J is TRBJ2-3, with D perhaps TRBD2 (6 bases). Trimming pared 3 bases from V and 0 bases from J, leaving 11 bases between. This CDR3 is 15 amino acids long. Germline V gives CDR1 SGHTS, CDR2 YDEGEE. This CDR3 reads CASSSTRTSTDTQYF. CDR3 DNA sequence: TGTGCCAGCAGCTCGACTAGGACTAGCACAGATACGCAGTATTTT.

This clonotype was seen only once. The V and J genes are TRBV28 and TRBJ2-7; the D is unclear. The CDR3 totals 14 residues. Trimming stripped 2 bases from V and 2 bases from J, with 10 bases between. Germline CDR1 and CDR2: MDHEN and SYDVKM. CDR3 nucleotides: TGTGCCAGCAGTTTACCCTTAGTACCCTACGAGCAGTACTTC. Amino acids: CASSLPLVPYEQYF.

The genes are TRBV13 and TRBJ1-2, with unresolved D. Looked up from germline, CDR1 is PRHDT and CDR2 is FYEKMQ (reference sequence). The V and J ends lost 2 bases and 2 bases respectively, with 6 bases between them. CDR3 length: 13 amino acids. The CDR3 sequence: CASSLSQNYGYTF. In DNA form, the CDR3 reads TGTGCCAGCAGCTTATCGCAGAACTATGGCTACACCTTC.

The chain combines TRBV19 with TRBJ2-1; a possible D gene is TRBD2 (7 bases). In germline, CDR1 is LNHDA, CDR2 SQIVND (reference sequence). The CDR3 extends over 14 amino acids. V was cut by 3 bases and J by 6 bases, with 12 bases left in between. CDR3 sequence (DNA): TGTGCCAGTAGTATCGGACTAGGGGGCAATGAGCAGTTCTTC. Translated, it gives CASSIGLGGNEQFF.

The chain has TRBV4-3 and TRBJ2-2; tentatively, D is TRBD2 (5 bases). The CDR3 is 14 amino acids. Germline-derived CDR1 and CDR2 are LGHNA and YSLEER. The V and J ends lost 4 bases and 5 bases respectively, with 11 bases between them. This CDR3 reads CASSLDLRTGELFF. In DNA form, the CDR3 reads TGCGCCAGCAGCCTGGACTTGAGGACCGGGGAGCTGTTTTTT.

The V gene is TRBV6-2 or TRBV6-3, the J gene TRBJ2-1, with 7 bases that match TRBD1. Germline V gene data show CDR1 as MNHEY and CDR2 as SVGEGT. This CDR3 spans 14 amino acids. Trimming cost V 2 bases and J 7 bases; bases outside gene matches: 5. CDR3 residues: CASSYGQGVNEQFF. For the CDR3, the DNA is TGTGCCAGCAGTTACGGGCAGGGGGTAAATGAGCAGTTCTTC.

The chain has TRBV6-5 and TRBJ1-1; TRBD1 aligns across 9 bases. Per the germline V gene, CDR1 is MNHEY and CDR2 is SVGAGI. V was clipped by 6 bases and J by 3 bases; unmatched bases: 5. The CDR3 is 14 residues long. This chain's CDR3 is CASSPGTGYTEAFF. The CDR3 DNA reads as TGTGCCAGCAGCCCCGGGACAGGGTACACTGAAGCTTTCTTT.

The chain joins TRBV5-6 to TRBJ2-6; D ambiguous. Germline CDR1 reads SGHDT; CDR2 reads YYEEEE. CDR3 length equals 18 residues. Trimming took off 0 bases at V and 0 bases at J, with 13 bases between the two ends. In DNA, the CDR3 is TGTGCCAGCAGCTTGGAAGCAGCTATTTACTCTGGGGCCAACGTCCTGACTTTC. Translation gives CASSLEAAIYSGANVLTF.